The clone carrying this T cell receptor (beta chain) was counted at least ten times. How the authors handled the data: Sample TCR totals centred on a median of about 100,000, ranging about 20,000 to 750,000. Each CDR3 protein gets one entry after TCRdb re-called the RACE reads with MiXCR. It is TCRdb's table, rather than the study itself, that gives the V and J calls and clone size. The table includes roughly 380,000 distinct CDR3 sequences, more than 5% detected once. The time point here: patch test 2, 6 weeks after DPC sensitization. Treatment here: therapeutic diphenylcyclopropenone sensitization with weekly scalp DPC. This record belongs to a study of human T cells and chemical hapten exposure. Sequencing used whole blood, obtained in connection with sensitization to the hapten diphenylcyclopropenone (DPC). This clonotype originated in a woman aged 18-29 years with alopecia areata. Some clones in this sample may be carry-over from other donors' samples.

The CDR3 region has the DNA TGCGCCAGCAGCCACCGTATCTCAGGGGGCACTGAAGCTTTCTTT. It is translated as CASSHRISGGTEAFF. The chain combines TRBV4-3 with TRBJ1-1, with 7 bases that match TRBD1. The CDR3 spans 15 residues. Per germline, CDR1 LGHNA and CDR2 YSLEER. Germline trimming cut 3 bases from V and 4 bases from J; bases unmatched to any gene: 8.